This T cell receptor beta chain derives from a study of blood T cell repertoires in COVID-19. Trimming shortened V by 7 bases and J by 1 base, and 15 bases separated the two germline ends. This CDR3 comprises 15 residues. Germline V gives CDR1 LGHDT, CDR2 YNNKEL (reference sequence). TCRdb keeps only in-frame clones here, not all; method: immunoSEQ multiplex PCR. The sample consists of roughly 230,000 clones, less than 85% of them appearing once. This sequence originates from a woman over 75 with acute or convalescent COVID-19. Specimen: peripheral blood. The V gene is TRBV3-1 (or the pseudogene TRBV3-2), the J gene TRBJ2-3; D is possibly TRBD2 (7 bases). The CDR3 DNA sequence: TGTGCCAGCAAGGACGGGGGGCCGGGCACAGATACGCAGTATTTT. Translating gives CASKDGGPGTDTQYF.